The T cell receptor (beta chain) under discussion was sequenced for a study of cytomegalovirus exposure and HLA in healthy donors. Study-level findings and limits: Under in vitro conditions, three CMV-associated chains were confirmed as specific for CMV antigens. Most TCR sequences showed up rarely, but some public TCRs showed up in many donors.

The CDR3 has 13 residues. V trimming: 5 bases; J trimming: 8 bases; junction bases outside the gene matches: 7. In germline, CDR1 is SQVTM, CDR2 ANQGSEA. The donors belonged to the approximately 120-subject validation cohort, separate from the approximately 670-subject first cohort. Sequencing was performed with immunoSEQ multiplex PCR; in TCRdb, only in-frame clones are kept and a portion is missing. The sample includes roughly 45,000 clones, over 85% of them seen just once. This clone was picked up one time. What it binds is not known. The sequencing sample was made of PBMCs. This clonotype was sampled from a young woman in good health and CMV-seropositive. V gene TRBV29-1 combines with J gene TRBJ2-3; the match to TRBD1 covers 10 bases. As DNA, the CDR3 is TGCAGCGTTTCGGACAGGGGGTCGAGTACGCAGTATTTT. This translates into CSVSDRGSSTQYF.